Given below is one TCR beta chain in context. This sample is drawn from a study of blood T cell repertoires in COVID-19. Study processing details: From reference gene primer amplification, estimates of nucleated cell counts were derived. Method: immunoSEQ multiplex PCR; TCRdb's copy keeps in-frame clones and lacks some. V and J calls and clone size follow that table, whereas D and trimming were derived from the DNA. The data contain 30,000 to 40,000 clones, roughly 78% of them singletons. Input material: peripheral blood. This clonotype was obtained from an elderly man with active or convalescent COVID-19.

CDR3 DNA sequence: TGTGCCAGCAGCCCTCCGGGACAGCGGCCCGAGCAGTACTTC. It is translated as CASSPPGQRPEQYF. The chain has TRBV13 and TRBJ2-7; 7 positions agree with TRBD1. This CDR3 is 14 amino acids long. The junction had 10 bases not matched to a gene; V was cut back by 5 bases and J by 6 bases. Germline values: CDR1 PRHDT, CDR2 FYEKMQ (reference sequence).